These T cell receptor beta chains were read from a single sample in a study of circulating and synovial CD4+ cells in juvenile arthritis. The assay was immunoSEQ multiplex PCR, and TCRdb's table has in-frame clones only and misses some. The table has some 33,000 clones, roughly 94% seen once. Sequenced input: CD4+ T cells from blood. The receptors were gathered from a human donor with juvenile idiopathic arthritis. The CDR3 runs from the conserved cysteine through the conserved F or W. Each record gives: clone size, J gene, D gene, V gene, CDR3 DNA, CDR3 protein. A D gene is named only where the DNA matches it firmly. Clone size, where shown, is once, few, many, or a class for clones that have expanded.

>.|TRBJ1-2|.|TRBV6-5
TGTGCCAGCAGTTCCGCCGGAGGGAATGACTATGGCTACACCTTC
CASSSAGGNDYGYTF
>.|TRBJ1-4|.|TRBV9
TGTGCCAGCAGCGTCCGGGCAGGGTATGGGGAAAAACTGTTTTTT
CASSVRAGYGEKLFF
>once|TRBJ2-2|.|TRBV5-6
TGTGCCAGCAGCCCTAGTATCACCGGGGAGCTGTTTTTT
CASSPSITGELFF
>.|TRBJ2-7|TRBD1|TRBV27
TGTGCCAGCAGTTCCCGCCTGGACAGGAGGTCCTACGAGCAGTACTTC
CASSSRLDRRSYEQYF
>once|TRBJ2-5|.|TRBV15
TGTGCCACCAGCAGAGACAGGGGAAGACAAGAGACCCAGTACTTC
CATSRDRGRQETQYF
>.|TRBJ2-7|TRBD1|TRBV5-4
TGTGCCAGCAGCTCAACAGGGGGCATGTACGAGCAGTACTTC
CASSSTGGMYEQYF
>once|TRBJ1-6|TRBD1|TRBV6-5
TGTGCCAGCAGTTACCGTGGACAGGGGGTGGATTCACCCCTCCACTTT
CASSYRGQGVDSPLHF
>.|TRBJ2-7|TRBD1|TRBV29-1
TGCAGCGTTGAAGAGGCGCAGGGGGTCCACGAGCAGTACTTC
CSVEEAQGVHEQYF
>once|TRBJ2-3|.|TRBV9
TGTGCCAGCAGCCCCCTAGGTCTGTACACAGATACGCAGTATTTT
CASSPLGLYTDTQYF
>once|TRBJ2-5|.|TRBV6-1
TGTGCCAGCAGCCAGGGTCTCCAAGAGACCCAGTACTTC
CASSQGLQETQYF
>.|TRBJ1-2|TRBD1|TRBV4-2
TGTGCCAGCAGCCAAGATGCGACAGGGGGTAACTATGGCTACACCTTC
CASSQDATGGNYGYTF
>few|TRBJ1-1|TRBD1|TRBV7-2
TGTGCCAGCAGCTTTCGACAGGGCGAAGCTTTCTTT
CASSFRQGEAFF
>.|TRBJ2-2|TRBD1|TRBV29-1
TGCAGCGGGGGACAGGGGGCCACCGGGGAGCTGTTTTTT
CSGGQGATGELFF
>.|TRBJ1-5|TRBD1|TRBV7-9
TGTGCCAGCAGCTTATGGGCCCAGACAGGGGATCAGCCCCAGCATTTT
CASSLWAQTGDQPQHF
>once|TRBJ2-5|.|TRBV29-1
TGCAGCGTTGAACCCCATTCCGAGACCCAGTACTTC
CSVEPHSETQYF
>.|TRBJ2-7|.|TRBV18
TGTGCCAGCTCACCACATGACAGAACCTACGAGCAGTACTTC
CASSPHDRTYEQYF
>.|TRBJ2-1|.|TRBV5-1
TGCGCCAGCAGCTTGGACCGGGGGAACAATGAGCAGTTCTTC
CASSLDRGNNEQFF
>.|TRBJ2-2|.|TRBV2
TGTGCCAGCACCTTAGACACAGCGAACACCGGGGAGCTGTTTTTT
CASTLDTANTGELFF
>.|TRBJ2-1|TRBD2|TRBV7-2
TGTGCCAGCAGCCCTATGAGCGGGGGGCTCTCTTACAATGAGCAGTTCTTC
CASSPMSGGLSYNEQFF
>.|TRBJ1-6|.|TRBV7-9
TGTGCCAGCAGCTTTGGGCGGGTCCCAGACTCCTATAATTCACCCCTCCACTTT
CASSFGRVPDSYNSPLHF
>.|TRBJ1-5|TRBD1|TRBV19
TGTGCCAGTAACCACAGGGGACAGGGACAGCCCCAGCATTTT
CASNHRGQGQPQHF
>.|TRBJ1-5|TRBD1|TRBV7-2
TGTGCCAGCAGCTTAGGACAGGGGCTGGGGCAGCCCCAGCATTTT
CASSLGQGLGQPQHF